These 9 T cell receptor beta chains were sequenced from one sample in a study of T cell clonality in common variable immunodeficiency. Study observations and caveats: Reportedly, TCR beta sequences from common variable immunodeficiency showed fewer deletions and N-nucleotide insertions.

These receptors' targets are unknown. Only in-frame clones appear in the TCRdb table, and some are missing; sequencing was by immunoSEQ multiplex PCR. The sample includes 16,000 or so clones, none of them occurring once. The specimen sequenced was peripheral blood mononuclear cells. Source of these receptors: a human donor with common variable immunodeficiency.

Ten or more counts support this clone. The CDR3 protein is CASSQDPSIGGYEQYF. Partial CDR3 DNA: TGTGCCAGCAGCCAAGATCCAAGTATAGGGGGCTACGAG. This chain joins TRBV3-1 (or the pseudogene TRBV3-2) and TRBJ2-7; the D gene is possibly TRBD1 (6 bases). From the germline J gene comes the end of the CDR3, since the read stops 3 residues before it. Germline V gene lookup returns CDR1 LGHDT and CDR2 YNNKEL (reference sequence). This CDR3 region has 16 residues. Trimming pared 0 bases from V and 3 bases from J, leaving 15 bases between.

This clone was counted only a few times. The read ends 3 residues before the CDR3 terminus; that terminus is restored from the germline J gene. This chain uses TRBV2 with TRBJ2-5, with 12 bases identical to TRBD2. After removal of 1 base from V and 5 bases from J, the junction contained 8 bases not matched to a gene. The CDR3 extends over 17 amino acids. Germline assignment: CDR1 SNHLY and CDR2 FYNNEI. The CDR3: CASSEDYFLAGGETQYF. CDR3 DNA, as far as it was read: TGTGCCAGCAGTGAAGACTACTTCCTAGCGGGGGGGGAGACC.

This clone was detected only a few times. The read falls 3 residues short of the CDR3 end, and the missing part is taken from the germline J gene. The chain carries TRBV5-4 and TRBJ2-5; D might be TRBD1 (5 bases). V lost 4 bases to trimming and J lost 3 bases, with 10 bases between them. CDR1 SGHNT and CDR2 YYREEE come from the germline V gene (reference sequence). This CDR3 contains 13 residues. The part of the CDR3 DNA that was read is TGTGCCAGCAGCCAAGGACAAGAAGAGACC. Residues: CASSQGQEET. The CDR3, in full, reads CASSQGQEETQYF.

At least ten counts were recorded for this clone. Read coverage stops 3 residues before the CDR3 terminus; the germline J gene supplies the remainder. The chain combines TRBV20-1 with TRBJ1-6; a possible D gene is TRBD1 (6 bases). V was shortened by 4 bases and J by 5 bases, with 12 bases between the two germline ends. The CDR3 has 14 amino acids. Germline CDR1 is DFQATT and CDR2 is SNEGSKA (reference sequence). CDR3 amino acids: CSAIRDIDNSPLHF. The DNA read from the CDR3 is TGCAGTGCTATTCGGGACATTGATAATTCACCC.

In its sample, this clone was seen many times. The read is 3 residues too short to cover the CDR3 end, so that end is filled in from the germline J gene. The V call is TRBV7-2, the J call TRBJ2-7; 8 bases map to TRBD1. The junction had 6 bases not matched to a gene; V was cut back by 5 bases and J by 3 bases. The CDR3 has 14 residues. Germline loops: CDR1 SGHTA, CDR2 FQGNSA. CDR3 sequence: CASSHRTGNYEQYF. The CDR3 bases that were read are TGTGCCAGCAGCCATCGGACAGGGAACTACGAG.

In this sample, this clone turned up many times. The CDR3 end lies 3 residues beyond the end of the read and is filled in from the germline J gene. This sequence joins TRBV24-1 and TRBJ2-7; tentative D call: TRBD1 (6 bases). CDR3 length equals 15 residues. Deletions cut 4 bases from V and 2 bases from J, with 14 bases between. Germline V gives CDR1 KGHDR, CDR2 SFDVKD. The CDR3 reads CATSERGGSPYEQYF. The sequenced CDR3 bases are TGTGCCACCAGTGAGAGAGGGGGTTCCCCCTACGAG.

As regards this clone: With the read ending 3 residues before the CDR3 end, the germline J gene is used to fill in that end. V is TRBV20-1 and J is TRBJ2-3, with 9 bases fitting TRBD2. This CDR3 region has 14 residues. Germline loops: CDR1 DFQATT, CDR2 SNEGSKA (reference sequence). V lost 2 bases and J lost 2; bases outside the gene matches: 2. This CDR3 reads CSARRLAVTDTQYF. The sequenced CDR3 bases are TGCAGTGCTAGAAGACTAGCGGTCACAGATACG.

To note about this clone: The CDR3 goes on 3 residues after the read ends, and that part is filled in from the germline J gene. The rearrangement joins TRBV6-2 or TRBV6-3 to TRBJ2-1, with a weak D call TRBD2 (6 bases). Trimming stripped 9 bases from V and 3 bases from J, with 15 bases between. CDR3 length: 14 amino acids. The V gene's germline CDR1 is MNHEY and CDR2 SVGEGT. This CDR3 reads CASVGTEIYNEQFF. CDR3 DNA, as far as it was read: TGTGCCAGTGTTGGGACTGAGATCTACAATGAG.

At least ten counts were recorded for this clone. The observed sequence ends 3 residues before the CDR3 terminus, with the missing tail filled in from the germline J gene. This sequence joins TRBV5-1 and TRBJ1-2; 8 bases map to TRBD1. The CDR3 is 15 amino acids. J lost 7 bases, V lost 2 bases, and 10 bases had no gene match. Germline values: CDR1 SGHRS, CDR2 YFSETQ. The covered CDR3 bases are TGCGCCAGCAGCTTAACCAGGGGGCGCCAGGGTGGC. Protein product: CASSLTRGRQGG. The full CDR3 protein is CASSLTRGRQGGYTF.